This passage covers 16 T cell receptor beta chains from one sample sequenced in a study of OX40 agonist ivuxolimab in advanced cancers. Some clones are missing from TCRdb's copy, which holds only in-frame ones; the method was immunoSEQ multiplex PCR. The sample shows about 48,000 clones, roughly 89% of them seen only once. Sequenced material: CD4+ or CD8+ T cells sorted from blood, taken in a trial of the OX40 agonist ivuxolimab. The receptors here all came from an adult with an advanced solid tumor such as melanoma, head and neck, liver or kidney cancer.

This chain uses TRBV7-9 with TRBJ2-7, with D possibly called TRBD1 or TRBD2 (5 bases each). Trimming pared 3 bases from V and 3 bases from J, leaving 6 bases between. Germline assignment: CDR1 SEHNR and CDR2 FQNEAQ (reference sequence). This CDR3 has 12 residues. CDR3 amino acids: CASSLGVYEQYF. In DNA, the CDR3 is TGTGCCAGCAGCTTGGGGGTCTACGAGCAGTACTTC.

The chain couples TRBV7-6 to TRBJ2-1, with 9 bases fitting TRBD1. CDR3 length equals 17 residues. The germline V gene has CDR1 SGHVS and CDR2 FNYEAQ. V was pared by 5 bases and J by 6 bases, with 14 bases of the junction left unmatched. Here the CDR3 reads CASSILPPGQGINEQFF. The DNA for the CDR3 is TGTGCCAGCAGCATCCTTCCACCGGGACAGGGAATCAATGAGCAGTTCTTC.

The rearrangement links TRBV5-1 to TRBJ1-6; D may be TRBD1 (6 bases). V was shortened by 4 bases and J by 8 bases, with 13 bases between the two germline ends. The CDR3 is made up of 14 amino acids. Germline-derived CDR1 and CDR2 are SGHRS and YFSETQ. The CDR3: CASSVGQMYSPLHF. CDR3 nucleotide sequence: TGCGCCAGCAGCGTCGGACAGATGTATTCACCCCTCCACTTT.

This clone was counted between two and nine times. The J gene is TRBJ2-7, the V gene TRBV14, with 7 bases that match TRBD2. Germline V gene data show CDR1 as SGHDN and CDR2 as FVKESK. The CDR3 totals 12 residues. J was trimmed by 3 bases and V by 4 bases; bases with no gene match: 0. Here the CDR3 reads CASSPSGYEQYF. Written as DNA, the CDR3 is TGTGCCAGCAGCCCTAGCGGCTACGAGCAGTACTTC. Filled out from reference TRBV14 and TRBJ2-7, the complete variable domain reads EAGVTQFPSHSVIEKGQTVTLRCDPISGHDNLYWYRRVMGKEIKFLLHFVKESKQDESGMPNNRFLAERTGGTYSTLKVQPAELEDSGVYFCASSPSGYEQYFGPGTRLTVT.

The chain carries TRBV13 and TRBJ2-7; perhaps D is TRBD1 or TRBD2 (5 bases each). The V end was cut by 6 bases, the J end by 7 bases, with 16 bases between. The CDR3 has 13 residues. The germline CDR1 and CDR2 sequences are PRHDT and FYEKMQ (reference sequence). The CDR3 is CASSLGTGREQYF. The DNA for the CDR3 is TGTGCCAGCAGTCTCGGGACGGGAAGAGAGCAGTACTTC. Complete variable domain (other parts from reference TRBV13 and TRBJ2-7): AAGVIQSPRHLIKEKRETATLKCYPIPRHDTVYWYQQGPGQDPQFLISFYEKMQSDKGSIPDRFSAQQFSDYHSELNMSSLELGDSALYFCASSLGTGREQYFGPGTRLTVT.

The DNA of the CDR3 is TGCGCCAGCAGCGCGGGGACTAGCAGTAACACAGATACGCAGTATTTT. Protein: CASSAGTSSNTDTQYF. The chain is built from TRBV5-1 and TRBJ2-3; 9 positions agree with TRBD2. Germline CDR1 and CDR2: SGHRS and YFSETQ. V shed 4 bases, J shed 2 bases, and the junction held 8 bases outside the gene matches. There are 16 residues in the CDR3.

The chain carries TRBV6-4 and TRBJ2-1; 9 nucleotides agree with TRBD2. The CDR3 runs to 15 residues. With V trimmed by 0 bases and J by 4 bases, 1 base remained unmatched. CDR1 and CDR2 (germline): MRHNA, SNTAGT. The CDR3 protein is CASSDSAGGYNEQFF. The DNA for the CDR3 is TGTGCCAGCAGTGACTCAGCGGGAGGTTACAATGAGCAGTTCTTC.

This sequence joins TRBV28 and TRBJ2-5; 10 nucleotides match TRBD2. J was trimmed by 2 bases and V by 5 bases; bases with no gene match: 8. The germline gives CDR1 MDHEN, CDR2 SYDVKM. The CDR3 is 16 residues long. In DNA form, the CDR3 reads TGTGCCAGCAGTATACCAGCGGGGGGGTTTCAAGAGACCCAGTACTTC. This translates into CASSIPAGGFQETQYF. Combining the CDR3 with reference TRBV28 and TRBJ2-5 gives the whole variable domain DVKVTQSSRYLVKRTGEKVFLECVQDMDHENMFWYRQDPGLGLRLIYFSYDVKMKEKGDIPEGYSVSREKKERFSLILESASTNQTSMYLCASSIPAGGFQETQYFGPGTRLLVL.

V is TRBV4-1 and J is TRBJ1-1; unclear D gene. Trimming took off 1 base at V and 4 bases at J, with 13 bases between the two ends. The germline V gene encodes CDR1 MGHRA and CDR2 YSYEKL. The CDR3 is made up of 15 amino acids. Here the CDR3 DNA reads TGCGCCAGCAGCCAAGTGGTTCCAGAGGTCACTGAAGCTTTCTTT. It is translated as CASSQVVPEVTEAFF.

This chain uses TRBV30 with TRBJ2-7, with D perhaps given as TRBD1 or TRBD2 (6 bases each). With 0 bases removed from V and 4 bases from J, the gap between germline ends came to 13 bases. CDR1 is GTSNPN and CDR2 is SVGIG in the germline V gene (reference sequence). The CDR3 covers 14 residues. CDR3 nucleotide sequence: TGTGCCTGGAGTGTACACGGGGGCGGGTACGAGCAGTACTTC. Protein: CAWSVHGGGYEQYF.

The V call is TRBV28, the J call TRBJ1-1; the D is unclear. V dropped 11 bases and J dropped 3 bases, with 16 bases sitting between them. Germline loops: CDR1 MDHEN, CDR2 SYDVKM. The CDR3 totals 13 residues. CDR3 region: CAGAPSLDTEAFF. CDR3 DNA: TGTGCCGGAGCCCCAAGTTTGGACACTGAAGCTTTCTTT.

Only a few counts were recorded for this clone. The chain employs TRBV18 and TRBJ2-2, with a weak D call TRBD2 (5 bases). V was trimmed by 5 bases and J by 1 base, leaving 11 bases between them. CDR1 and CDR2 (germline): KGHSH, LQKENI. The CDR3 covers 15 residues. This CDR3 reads CASSGSERNTGELFF. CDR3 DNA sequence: TGTGCCAGCTCAGGGAGCGAAAGGAACACCGGGGAGCTGTTTTTT.

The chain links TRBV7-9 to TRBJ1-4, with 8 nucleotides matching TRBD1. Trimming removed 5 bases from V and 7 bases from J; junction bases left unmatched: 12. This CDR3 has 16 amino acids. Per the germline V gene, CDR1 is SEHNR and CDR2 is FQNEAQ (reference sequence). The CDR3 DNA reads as TGTGCCAGCAGCCCTACTGCCGACAGGGGAACTGAAAAACTGTTTTTT. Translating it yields CASSPTADRGTEKLFF.

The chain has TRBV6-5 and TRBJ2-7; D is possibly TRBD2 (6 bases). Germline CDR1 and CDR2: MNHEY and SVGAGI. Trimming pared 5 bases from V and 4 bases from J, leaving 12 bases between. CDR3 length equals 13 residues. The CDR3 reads CASSRGGIYEQYF. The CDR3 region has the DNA TGTGCCAGCAGTAGGGGAGGTATTTACGAGCAGTACTTC.

Written as DNA, the CDR3 is TGTGCCAGCAGTGACTTGGGACAGGGGACGGGAGAGACCCAGTACTTC. Translated, it gives CASSDLGQGTGETQYF. The chain couples TRBV2 to TRBJ2-5, with 10 bases lining up with TRBD1. Germline CDR1 is SNHLY and CDR2 is FYNNEI. After removal of 3 bases from V and 4 bases from J, the junction contained 8 bases not matched to a gene. The CDR3 extends over 16 amino acids. Complete variable domain (other parts from reference TRBV2 and TRBJ2-5): EPEVTQTPSHQVTQMGQEVILRCVPISNHLYFYWYRQILGQKVEFLVSFYNNEISEKSEIFDDQFSVERPDGSNFTLKIRSTKLEDSAMYFCASSDLGQGTGETQYFGPGTRLLVL.

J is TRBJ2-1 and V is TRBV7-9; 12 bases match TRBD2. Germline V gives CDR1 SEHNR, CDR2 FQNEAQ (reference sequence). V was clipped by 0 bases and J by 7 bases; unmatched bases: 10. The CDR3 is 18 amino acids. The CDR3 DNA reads TGTGCCAGCAGCTTAGCCCCTAGCGGGGGGGCCAGTTTAAATGAGCAGTTCTTC. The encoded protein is CASSLAPSGGASLNEQFF. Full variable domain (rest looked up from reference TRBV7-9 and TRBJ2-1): DTGVSQNPRHKITKRGQNVTFRCDPISEHNRLYWYRQTLGQGPEFLTYFQNEAQLEKSRLLSDRFSAERPKGSFSTLEIQRTEQGDSAMYLCASSLAPSGGASLNEQFFGPGTRLTVL.